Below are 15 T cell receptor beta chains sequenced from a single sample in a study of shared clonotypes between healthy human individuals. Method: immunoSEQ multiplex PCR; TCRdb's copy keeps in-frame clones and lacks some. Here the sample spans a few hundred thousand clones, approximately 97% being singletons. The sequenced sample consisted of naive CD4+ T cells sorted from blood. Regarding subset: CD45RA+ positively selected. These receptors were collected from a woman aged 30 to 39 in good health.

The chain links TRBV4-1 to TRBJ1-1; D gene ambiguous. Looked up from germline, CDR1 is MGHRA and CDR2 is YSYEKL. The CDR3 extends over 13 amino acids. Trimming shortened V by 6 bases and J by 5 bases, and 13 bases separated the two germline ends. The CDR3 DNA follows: TGCGCCAGCAGGCAATTTTCGGGGACTGAAGCTTTCTTT. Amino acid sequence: CASRQFSGTEAFF.

The CDR3 bases are TGTGCCAGCAGCCAATACTACGAGCAGTACTTC. It codes for CASSQYYEQYF. V and J are TRBV6-1 and TRBJ2-7; D is undetermined. The length of the CDR3 is 11 residues. The V gene lost 6 bases and the J gene lost 3 bases, with 6 bases spanning the gap. The germline V gene has CDR1 MNHNS and CDR2 SASEGT.

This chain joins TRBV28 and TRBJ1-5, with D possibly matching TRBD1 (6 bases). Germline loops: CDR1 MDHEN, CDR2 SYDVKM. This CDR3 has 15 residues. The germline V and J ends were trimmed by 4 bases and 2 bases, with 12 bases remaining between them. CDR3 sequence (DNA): TGTGCCAGCAGTTCAGAGGGGGAGGGCAATCAGCCCCAGCATTTT. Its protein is CASSSEGEGNQPQHF.

CDR3 region: CASSDSWDGLYEQYF. The CDR3 coding sequence is TGCGCCAGCAGTGACTCATGGGACGGGCTGTACGAGCAGTACTTC. The chain couples TRBV10-1 to TRBJ2-7, with D perhaps matching TRBD1 or TRBD2 (5 bases each). Germline V CDR1 and CDR2: WNHNN, SYGVQD (reference sequence). Trimming took off 3 bases at V and 4 bases at J, with 16 bases between the two ends. CDR3 length: 15 amino acids.

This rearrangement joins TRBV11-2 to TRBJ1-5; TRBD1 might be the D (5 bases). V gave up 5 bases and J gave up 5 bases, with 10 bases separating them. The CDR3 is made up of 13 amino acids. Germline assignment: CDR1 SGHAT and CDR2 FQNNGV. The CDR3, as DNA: TGTGCCAGCAGCGGGACTGGCTATCAGCCCCAGCATTTT. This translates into CASSGTGYQPQHF.

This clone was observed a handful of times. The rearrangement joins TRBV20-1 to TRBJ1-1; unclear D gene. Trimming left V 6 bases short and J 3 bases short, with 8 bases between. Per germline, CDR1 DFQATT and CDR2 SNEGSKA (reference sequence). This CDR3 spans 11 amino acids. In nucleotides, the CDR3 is TGCAGTGCCAATAGGGACACTGAAGCTTTCTTT. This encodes CSANRDTEAFF.

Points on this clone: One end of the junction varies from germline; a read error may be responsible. In DNA form, the CDR3 reads TGTGCCAGCACCGGACAGGGCGACCCCCAAACTGATGAAAAACTGTTTTTT. Its protein product is CASTGQGDPQTDEKLFF. The V gene is TRBV28, the J gene TRBJ1-4, with TRBD1 matching over 8 bases. This CDR3 is built from 17 residues. Germline V gives CDR1 MDHEN, CDR2 SYDVKM.

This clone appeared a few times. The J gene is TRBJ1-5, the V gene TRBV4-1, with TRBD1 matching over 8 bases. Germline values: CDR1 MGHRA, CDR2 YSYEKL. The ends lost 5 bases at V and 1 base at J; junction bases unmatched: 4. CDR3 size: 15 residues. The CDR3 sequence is CASSEGQVSNQPQHF. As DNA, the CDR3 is TGCGCCAGCAGCGAGGGACAGGTCAGCAATCAGCCCCAGCATTTT.

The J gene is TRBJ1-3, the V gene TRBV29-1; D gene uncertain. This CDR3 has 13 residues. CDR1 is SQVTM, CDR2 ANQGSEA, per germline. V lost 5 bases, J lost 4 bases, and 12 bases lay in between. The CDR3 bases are TGCAGCGTTCGAGAGAACTTCGGAAACACCATATATTTT. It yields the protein CSVRENFGNTIYF.

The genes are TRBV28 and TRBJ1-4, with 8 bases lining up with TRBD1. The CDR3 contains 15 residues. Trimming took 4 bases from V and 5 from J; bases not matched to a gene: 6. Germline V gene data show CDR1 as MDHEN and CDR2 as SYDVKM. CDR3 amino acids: CASSSPGQENEKLFF. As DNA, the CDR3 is TGTGCCAGCAGTTCCCCGGGACAGGAAAATGAAAAACTGTTTTTT.

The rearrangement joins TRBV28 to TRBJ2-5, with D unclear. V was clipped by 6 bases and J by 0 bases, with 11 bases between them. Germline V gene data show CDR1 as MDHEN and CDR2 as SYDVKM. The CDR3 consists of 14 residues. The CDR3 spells CASSRPSYQETQYF. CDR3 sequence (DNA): TGTGCCAGCAGCCGGCCTTCGTACCAAGAGACCCAGTACTTC. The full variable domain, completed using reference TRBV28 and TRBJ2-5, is DVKVTQSSRYLVKRTGEKVFLECVQDMDHENMFWYRQDPGLGLRLIYFSYDVKMKEKGDIPEGYSVSREKKERFSLILESASTNQTSMYLCASSRPSYQETQYFGPGTRLLVL.

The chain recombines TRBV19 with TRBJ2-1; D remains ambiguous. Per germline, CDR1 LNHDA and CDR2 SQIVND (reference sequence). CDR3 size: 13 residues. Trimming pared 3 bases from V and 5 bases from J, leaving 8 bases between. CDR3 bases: TGTGCCAGTAGTATGGAGCTTCACAATGAGCAGTTCTTC. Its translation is CASSMELHNEQFF.

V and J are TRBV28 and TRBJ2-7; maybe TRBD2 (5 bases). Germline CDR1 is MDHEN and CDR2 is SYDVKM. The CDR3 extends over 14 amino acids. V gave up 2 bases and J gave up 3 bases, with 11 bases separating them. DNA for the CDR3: TGTGCCAGCAGTTTAACTAGTAACAGCTACGAGCAGTACTTC. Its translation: CASSLTSNSYEQYF.

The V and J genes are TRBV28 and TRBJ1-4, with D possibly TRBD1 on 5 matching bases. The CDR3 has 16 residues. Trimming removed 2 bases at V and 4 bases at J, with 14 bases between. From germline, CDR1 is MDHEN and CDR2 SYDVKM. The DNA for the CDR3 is TGTGCCAGCAGTTTACTCAGGGCCCAGTTTAATGAAAAACTGTTTTTT. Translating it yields CASSLLRAQFNEKLFF.

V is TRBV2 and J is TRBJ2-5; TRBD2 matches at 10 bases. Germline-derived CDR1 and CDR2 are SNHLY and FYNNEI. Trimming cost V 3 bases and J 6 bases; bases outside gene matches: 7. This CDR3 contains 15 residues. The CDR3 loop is CASSDVSGRRKTQYF. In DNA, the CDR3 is TGTGCCAGCAGTGATGTTAGCGGGAGGCGAAAGACCCAGTACTTC.